These 8 T cell receptor beta chains originate from one sample sequenced in a study of T-cell memory formation after mild COVID-19. TCRdb reprocessed the 5' RACE reads via MiXCR and lists one record per CDR3 protein. This table holds around 300,000 distinct CDR3 sequences, 13% found once. Material: PBMCs or a T cell subset sorted from them (not recorded which). These receptor sequences come from a young man who had mild COVID-19 (a few samples of this study predate the infection). Cell type and time point are not known.

This clonotype was detected only a few times. Here the CDR3 DNA reads TGTGCCAGCAGCTCTCTGGGGGCGGCGCTGGGAAACACCATATATTTT. It translates to CASSSLGAALGNTIYF. V and J are TRBV7-2 and TRBJ1-3, with a tentative D call TRBD1 (6 bases). CDR1 is SGHTA, CDR2 FQGNSA, per germline. V lost 4 bases and J 4 bases, leaving 17 bases between the germline ends. CDR3 length equals 16 residues.

This chain links TRBV5-1 with TRBJ2-1; 14 positions match TRBD2. This CDR3 comprises 15 residues. Looked up from germline, CDR1 is SGHRS and CDR2 is YFSETQ. V dropped 7 bases and J dropped 8; count of bases not matched to a gene: 8. CDR3 protein: CASDEGTSGGDEQFF. CDR3 DNA sequence: TGCGCCAGCGACGAAGGGACTAGCGGGGGCGATGAGCAGTTCTTC.

This chain joins TRBV6-2 or TRBV6-3 and TRBJ2-3; 8 bases fit TRBD2. This CDR3 is built from 15 residues. Trimming removed 6 bases from V and 4 bases from J; junction bases left unmatched: 9. In germline, CDR1 is MNHEY, CDR2 SVGEGT. The CDR3 sequence: CASSRGLEGADTQYF. The DNA for the CDR3 is TGTGCCAGCAGCCGGGGACTAGAGGGGGCAGATACGCAGTATTTT.

This clonotype was seen a handful of times. V is TRBV2 and J is TRBJ1-6; D gene ambiguous. The germline V gene has CDR1 SNHLY and CDR2 FYNNEI. Trimming left V 8 bases short and J 8 bases short, with 19 bases between. The CDR3 covers 15 residues. The CDR3 DNA sequence: TGTGCCAGCCGTCCTGGATTGGGCTCTTATTCACCCCTCCACTTT. This encodes CASRPGLGSYSPLHF.

The chain recombines TRBV7-9 with TRBJ1-2; 8 nucleotides align to TRBD1. CDR1 is SEHNR, CDR2 FQNEAQ, per germline (reference sequence). V was pared by 5 bases and J by 1 base, with 6 bases of the junction left unmatched. The CDR3 extends over 15 amino acids. Here the CDR3 DNA reads TGTGCCAGCAGCCCGGGACAGGTCCTTAACTATGGCTACACCTTC. It yields the protein CASSPGQVLNYGYTF.

This clonotype has just a few counts. The J gene is TRBJ2-2, the V gene TRBV5-1; the match to TRBD2 covers 9 bases. The CDR3 extends over 16 amino acids. V lost 5 bases to trimming and J lost 0 bases; unmatched junction nucleotides: 5. Germline V gene sequence: CDR1 SGHRS, CDR2 YFSETQ. This CDR3 is CASRLLAGANTGELFF. The CDR3 region has the DNA TGCGCCAGCAGATTACTAGCGGGCGCGAACACCGGGGAGCTGTTTTTT.

This clonotype was detected many times. The chain is built from TRBV20-1 and TRBJ1-4, with TRBD1 as a possible D gene (6 bases). In germline, CDR1 is DFQATT, CDR2 SNEGSKA (reference sequence). The CDR3 covers 13 residues. V shed 4 bases and J shed 5 bases, with 11 bases lying between them. The CDR3 is CSAKGGPNEKLFF. The CDR3, as DNA: TGCAGTGCTAAGGGGGGTCCCAATGAAAAACTGTTTTTT.

The V and J genes are TRBV5-1 and TRBJ1-1; D is unclear. This CDR3 region has 14 residues. Germline V gene sequence: CDR1 SGHRS, CDR2 YFSETQ. V was shortened by 1 base and J by 0 bases, with 7 bases between the two germline ends. CDR3 amino acids: CASSLNGMNTEAFF. The CDR3 DNA reads as TGCGCCAGCAGCTTGAACGGCATGAACACTGAAGCTTTCTTT. Complete variable domain (other parts from reference TRBV5-1 and TRBJ1-1): KAGVTQTPRYLIKTRGQQVTLSCSPISGHRSVSWYQQTPGQGLQFLFEYFSETQRNKGNFPGRFSGRQFSNSRSEMNVSTLELGDSALYLCASSLNGMNTEAFFGQGTRLTVV.